The entry below gives a single T cell receptor (beta chain) sequence along with its context. Its target antigen remains unknown. Base quality data are lacking; no much larger clone is found one base away. The data are from a study of beta chain features in type 1 diabetes (dated by TCRdb to about 2018). Turning to the overall study: No differences in mean age, gender distribution, total cell number or subset yield were found between patients and healthy donors. Across all samples, 90 million to 130 million sorted cells were examined, and cell number per subset correlated strongly with RNA yield. The study compared TCRB repertoires of sorted circulating CD4+ T cell subsets between recently diagnosed type 1 diabetes patients and matched healthy donors. Naive and central memory subsets were obtained from all 30 or so donors, but regulatory and stem cell-like memory subsets were isolated from only 8 patients and 8 healthy donors.

Paper-wide results and their limitations: Naive, central memory and regulatory TCRB repertoires appeared to be more similar among patients than among healthy donors. Because cDNA was sequenced instead of genomic DNA, activated cells with high expression could be over-represented, although the groups did not differ in activation or CD3 levels. Because small numbers of individuals were included in the HLA sub-analyses, any influence of HLA type on TCRB rearrangement was left unresolved. Fewer insertions and more nucleotide deletions at VDJ recombination sites were observed in patients with type 1 diabetes, implying thymic rearrangement abnormalities. A moderate but significant shortening of TCRB CDR3 length was observed in type 1 diabetes patients in all four CD4+ subsets. Shorter templates might have been favored by PCR, but patient and control samples were amplified and corrected together, so both groups would have been affected equally by any skew.

Each donor gave one peripheral blood draw, around 0.12 L on average, collected into heparinised tubes. Using a panel that included CD45RO, CCR7, CD25, CD127, CD95 and CD27, naive, central memory, regulatory and stem cell-like memory CD4+ T cells were sorted on a BD FACSAria II. A purity above 95% was achieved for all sorted populations. Right away, PBMCs were isolated by Lymphoprep density gradient centrifugation and were stained directly, with no culture step. To minimize batch effects, samples were stained and sorted in pairs, one healthy donor with one patient per experiment. The entire amount of isolated RNA was reverse transcribed using the High Capacity cDNA Reverse Transcription Kit, so the sequenced TCRB transcripts were expressed ones. Naive, central memory and regulatory T cell samples underwent deep immunoSEQ sequencing, averaging approximately 3.3 million total reads per sample. Sorted cells were lysed in RLT buffer and RNA was extracted with DNase-treated RNeasy Micro or Mini kits, depending on cell number. To prevent cross-contamination, each cell subset was processed individually, whereas patient and healthy donor samples were processed jointly. The immunoSEQ multiplex PCR was used to amplify TCRB sequences from cDNA, yielding 87-bp fragments that span the CDR3 region. Sequencing of the amplicons was done on the Illumina HiSeq platform. The authors' analysis ran thus. Synthetic template baselines were used to correct PCR bias computationally, reads within Hamming distance 2 were collapsed together, and singletons that could not be merged were discarded. Reads were aligned to IMGT to assign V, D and J genes, CDR3 length, and insertions or deletions at six rearrangement sites. Within each subset, clonotype counts were normalized to sorted cell number, after which true diversity and Gini coefficients were computed with the tcR R package. The overlap coefficient, calculated on TCRB nucleotide sequences, was used to quantify repertoire sharing. As a proxy for the pre-selection repertoire, out-of-frame TCRB sequences from naive cells were analyzed. The immuneACCESS repertoire file appears here via TCRdb, limited to in-frame rearrangements. These files lack a portion of the clones; in checked studies, under half of the deficit traces to unresolved V genes, and the cause of the others is not known. That table gives V, J and clone size, and the DNA gave D and trimming. Counted in this sample were 900,000 or so clones; 17% of them appeared once. The ten largest clones capture 0.02% to 0.03% of the sample.

The sample was naive CD4+ T cells from blood. Sample cell subset or site, as interpreted from the label and publication: true naive CD4+ T cells. The source of this sequence is a woman aged 18-30 years in good health.

In nucleotides, the sequence is TGTGCCAGCAGTAGGACTAGTGAGCAGTTCTTC. Translated, this is CASSRTSEQFF. This receptor chain uses TRBV25-1 and TRBJ2-1; 7 bases in the junction line up with TRBD2. CDR1 and CDR2 are read off the germline V gene as MGHDK and SYGVNS. V ends up 5 bases short and J 9 bases short, with an unmatched junction base count of 1. The CDR3 spans 11 residues, from the cysteine through the phenylalanine. The entry retains the CDR3 DNA only, 33 bases that are in frame from base 1.